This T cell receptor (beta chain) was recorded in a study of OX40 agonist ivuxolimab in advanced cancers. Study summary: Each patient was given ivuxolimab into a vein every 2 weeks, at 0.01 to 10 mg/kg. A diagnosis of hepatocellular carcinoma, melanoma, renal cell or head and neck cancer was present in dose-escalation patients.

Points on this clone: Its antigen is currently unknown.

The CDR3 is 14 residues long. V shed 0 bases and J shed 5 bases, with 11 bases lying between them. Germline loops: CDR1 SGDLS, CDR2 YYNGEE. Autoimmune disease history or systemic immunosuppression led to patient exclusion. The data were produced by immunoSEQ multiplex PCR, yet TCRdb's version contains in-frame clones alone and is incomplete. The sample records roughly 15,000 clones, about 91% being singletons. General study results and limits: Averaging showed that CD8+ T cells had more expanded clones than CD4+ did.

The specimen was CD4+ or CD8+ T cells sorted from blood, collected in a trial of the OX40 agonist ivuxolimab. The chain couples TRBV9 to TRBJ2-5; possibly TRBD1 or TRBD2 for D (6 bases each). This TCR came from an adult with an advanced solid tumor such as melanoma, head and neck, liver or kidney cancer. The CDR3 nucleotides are TGTGCCAGCAGCGTAGAAGGGGGGCGGGAGACCCAGTACTTC. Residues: CASSVEGGRETQYF.